This T cell receptor (beta chain) was captured in a study of blood T cell repertoires in COVID-19. In the study overall: Donors in the United States, Italy and Spain gave samples during acute or convalescent COVID-19. PBMCs, B-cell-depleted T cells, or T cells provided the cDNA or gDNA that made up the material.

Repertoires were generated with immunoSEQ multiplex PCR, while TCRdb's copy carries only in-frame clones and drops some. The repertoire includes around 210,000 clones, 80% to 90% of them detected once, and 6.5% to 9% sits in the top ten. Participant-given clinical history determined each cohort assignment. The study counted Cohort 3 donors as recovered given two negative PCRs, clearance, or symptom resolution. The germline V gene encodes CDR1 MNHEY and CDR2 SMNVEV (reference sequence). This CDR3 contains 14 residues. V was shortened by 5 bases and J by 3 bases, with 13 bases between the two germline ends.

The receptor's source is a woman aged 18-29 years who had recovered from COVID-19. The chain couples TRBV27 to TRBJ1-2; tentatively, D is TRBD1 (6 bases). Source material: PBMCs or T cells enriched from blood (not recorded which). For the CDR3, the DNA is TGTGCCAGCAGTGCCCAGGGGTGGGACTATGGCTACACCTTC. Translated: CASSAQGWDYGYTF.